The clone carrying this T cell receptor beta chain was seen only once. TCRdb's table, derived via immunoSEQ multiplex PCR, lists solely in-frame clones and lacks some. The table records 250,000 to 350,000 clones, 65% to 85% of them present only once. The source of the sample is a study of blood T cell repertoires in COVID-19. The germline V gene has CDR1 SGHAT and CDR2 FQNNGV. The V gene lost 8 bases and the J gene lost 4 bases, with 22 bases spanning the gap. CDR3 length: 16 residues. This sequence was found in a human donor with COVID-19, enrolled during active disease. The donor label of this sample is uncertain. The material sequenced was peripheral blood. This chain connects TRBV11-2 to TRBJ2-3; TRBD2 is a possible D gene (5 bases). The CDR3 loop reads CASGPPPTRIADTQYF. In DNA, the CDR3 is TGTGCCAGCGGCCCGCCTCCCACTAGGATCGCAGATACGCAGTATTTT.